Listed here are 21 T cell receptor beta chains from one sample, sequenced in a study of blood T cell repertoires in COVID-19. This table comes from immunoSEQ multiplex PCR, and its TCRdb copy is limited to in-frame clones, with some not included. The repertoire holds roughly 80,000 clones, around 90% seen once, with around 9.8% in the top ten. The sequenced material came from peripheral blood. The receptors shown here come from a human donor in a cohort sampled during active COVID-19.

This clone was detected only a few times. This same CDR3 is encoded by further DNA sequences in the sample. The chain uses TRBV9 and TRBJ2-2; 8 bases fit TRBD2. The germline gives CDR1 SGDLS, CDR2 YYNGEE. There are 16 residues in the CDR3. V dropped 0 bases and J dropped 1; count of bases not matched to a gene: 2. This CDR3 is CASSVGLAGNTGELFF. The CDR3 bases are TGTGCCAGCAGCGTAGGGCTAGCGGGGAACACCGGGGAGCTGTTTTTT.

This clone was observed a handful of times. The V call is TRBV11-2, the J call TRBJ2-4; possible D gene TRBD1, 6 bases. The CDR3 consists of 16 residues. V was shortened by 2 bases and J by 3 bases, with 14 bases between the two germline ends. From germline, CDR1 is SGHAT and CDR2 FQNNGV. CDR3 DNA sequence: TGTGCCAGCAGCTTATCAGGGGACAAGGGCAAAAACATTCAGTACTTC. Its translation is CASSLSGDKGKNIQYF.

This sequence joins TRBV5-4 and TRBJ2-3; D may be TRBD1 (6 bases). The CDR3 has 16 amino acids. Trimming took 3 bases from V and 4 from J, leaving 18 bases between them. Germline lookup yields CDR1 SGHNT and CDR2 YYREEE (reference sequence). The CDR3 reads CASSSYRVTSSDTQYF. CDR3 bases: TGTGCCAGCAGCTCCTACAGGGTCACTTCCTCAGATACGCAGTATTTT.

The chain links TRBV6-2 or TRBV6-3 to TRBJ1-4, with 7 bases that match TRBD1. The germline V gene has CDR1 MNHEY and CDR2 SVGEGT. The CDR3 length is 14 residues. Losses at the gene ends were 6 bases for V and 7 bases for J; bases not matched to a gene: 8. CDR3 sequence (DNA): TGTGCCAGCAGCCGACAGGGCTCAAGTGAAAAACTGTTTTTT. It translates to CASSRQGSSEKLFF.

The chain is built from TRBV28 and TRBJ1-1; no clear D gene. V was cut by 3 bases and J by 5 bases, with 7 bases left in between. Per the germline V gene, CDR1 is MDHEN and CDR2 is SYDVKM. The CDR3 length is 12 residues. The CDR3 region is CASSFVETEAFF. Here the CDR3 DNA reads TGTGCCAGCAGTTTTGTGGAGACTGAAGCTTTCTTT.

This chain links TRBV4-2 with TRBJ2-3, with D maybe TRBD2 (6 bases). Germline V gene data show CDR1 as LGHNA and CDR2 as YNFKEQ. Trimming cost V 1 base and J 6 bases, with 8 bases left between them. The CDR3 contains 13 residues. CDR3 bases: TGTGCCAGCAGCCAAGTGAGCGGGGATACGCAGTATTTT. Translated: CASSQVSGDTQYF.

J is TRBJ2-5 and V is TRBV11-2, with 7 bases aligning to TRBD2. Germline-derived CDR1 and CDR2 are SGHAT and FQNNGV. With V trimmed by 5 bases and J by 2 bases, 11 bases remained unmatched. This CDR3 is built from 16 residues. The CDR3 reads CASSPLGWGGQETQYF. DNA of the CDR3: TGTGCCAGCAGCCCCCTTGGTTGGGGGGGACAAGAGACCCAGTACTTC.

The rearrangement uses TRBV27 and TRBJ2-4, with a tentative D call TRBD1 (5 bases). Germline lookup yields CDR1 MNHEY and CDR2 SMNVEV (reference sequence). Trimming took 5 bases from V and 3 from J, leaving 14 bases between them. CDR3 length equals 15 residues. CDR3: CASSPRQSGKNIQYF. CDR3 in DNA: TGTGCCAGCAGTCCCCGACAGTCGGGCAAAAACATTCAGTACTTC.

The chain uses TRBV5-1 and TRBJ2-1; 7 nucleotides match TRBD2. Germline CDR1 reads SGHRS; CDR2 reads YFSETQ. V shed 0 bases and J 9 bases; nucleotides not matched to a gene: 9. This CDR3 comprises 15 residues. The CDR3 DNA reads as TGCGCCAGCAGCTTGGATTTGGGGGAGGGGACTGAGCAGTTCTTC. Its translation is CASSLDLGEGTEQFF.

The chain links TRBV5-4 to TRBJ2-4; TRBD2 aligns across 14 bases. CDR1 is SGHNT, CDR2 YYREEE, per germline (reference sequence). Trimming took 4 bases from V and 1 from J; bases not matched to a gene: 7. This CDR3 is built from 18 residues. The CDR3 spells CASSHGTSGSLAKNIQYF. The CDR3 DNA follows: TGTGCCAGCAGCCACGGGACTAGCGGGAGTCTGGCCAAAAACATTCAGTACTTC.

The J gene is TRBJ1-4, the V gene TRBV18; possibly TRBD1 for D (5 bases). From germline, CDR1 is KGHSH and CDR2 LQKENI. The CDR3 runs 14 residues. V was trimmed by 4 bases and J by 2 bases, leaving 8 bases between them. CDR3 sequence reads: CASSQGLTNEKLFF. CDR3 DNA sequence: TGTGCCAGCTCACAGGGGTTGACTAATGAAAAACTGTTTTTT.

This clone appeared a single time. The CDR3 sequence is CASSSINEKLFF. CDR3 bases: TGTGCCAGCAGCTCCATTAATGAAAAACTGTTTTTT. The V gene is TRBV11-2, the J gene TRBJ1-4; D not resolved. In germline, CDR1 is SGHAT, CDR2 FQNNGV. The CDR3 sequence is 12 residues long. The germline V and J ends were trimmed by 4 bases and 4 bases, with 4 bases remaining between them. Filled out from reference TRBV11-2 and TRBJ1-4, the complete variable domain reads EAGVAQSPRYKIIEKRQSVAFWCNPISGHATLYWYQQILGQGPKLLIQFQNNGVVDDSQLPKDRFSAERLKGVDSTLKIQPAKLEDSAVYLCASSSINEKLFFGSGTQLSVL.

This chain links TRBV7-6 with TRBJ1-5, with 8 bases matching TRBD1. Germline V gives CDR1 SGHVS, CDR2 FNYEAQ. With 1 base clipped from V and 8 bases from J, the junction kept 4 bases outside the gene matches. This CDR3 has 14 amino acids. The CDR3 region is CASSLGGQGEPQHF. Written as DNA, the CDR3 is TGTGCCAGCAGCTTAGGAGGACAGGGCGAGCCCCAGCATTTT.

V usage is TRBV7-3 and J usage is TRBJ1-2; 10 nucleotides agree with TRBD1. J was trimmed by 4 bases and V by 5 bases; bases with no gene match: 10. The CDR3 covers 16 residues. CDR1 is SGHTA and CDR2 is FQGTGA in the germline V gene. CDR3 nucleotide sequence: TGTGCCAGCAGCCCCAATAGTGGGACAGGGGTCTATGGCTACACCTTC. This sequence encodes CASSPNSGTGVYGYTF. The variable domain in full, completed from reference TRBV7-3 and TRBJ1-2, reads GAGVSQTPSNKVTEKGKYVELRCDPISGHTALYWYRQSLGQGPEFLIYFQGTGAADDSGLPNDRFFAVRPEGSVSTLKIQRTERGDSAVYLCASSPNSGTGVYGYTFGSGTRLTVV.

The genes are TRBV7-4 and TRBJ2-1, with 16 positions matching TRBD2. The CDR3 contains 20 residues. CDR1 is SGHVT, CDR2 SQSDAQ, per germline. V dropped 5 bases and J dropped 4; count of bases not matched to a gene: 14. The CDR3 sequence is CASSPHSGLAGGLDYNEQFF. In DNA form, the CDR3 reads TGTGCCAGCAGCCCGCACTCGGGACTAGCGGGGGGGCTTGATTACAATGAGCAGTTCTTC.

The CDR3 DNA sequence: TGTGCCAGCAGCTTTTGGCGGGACGTCGCAGATACGCAGTATTTT. This translates into CASSFWRDVADTQYF. This chain connects TRBV5-4 to TRBJ2-3; D is perhaps TRBD2 (6 bases). The length of the CDR3 is 15 residues. Germline CDR1 SGHNT, CDR2 YYREEE (reference sequence). Deletions cut 2 bases from V and 4 bases from J, with 14 bases between.

This chain uses TRBV25-1 with TRBJ1-1, with D possibly matching TRBD1 (6 bases). Germline CDR1 and CDR2: MGHDK and SYGVNS. The CDR3 totals 11 residues. V was pared by 4 bases and J by 10 bases, with 10 bases between. DNA of the CDR3: TGTGCCAGCAGTGTAACAGGGAGAGCTTTCTTT. It yields the protein CASSVTGRAFF.

J is TRBJ1-1 and V is TRBV5-6; the match to TRBD1 covers 8 bases. This CDR3 has 15 residues. Germline CDR1 and CDR2: SGHDT and YYEEEE. With V trimmed by 2 bases and J by 6 bases, 9 bases remained unmatched. The CDR3 coding sequence is TGTGCCAGCAGCTTCTGGGGCAGGGGGCCCTCTGAAGCTTTCTTT. Its protein product is CASSFWGRGPSEAFF.

The V and J genes are TRBV6-5 and TRBJ1-1, with TRBD1 as a possible D gene (5 bases). Between the trimmed V and J ends, which lost 7 bases and 0 bases, there was a span of 6 bases. CDR1 and CDR2 from the germline V gene are MNHEY and SVGAGI. This CDR3 has 12 amino acids. This CDR3 reads CASTRVNTEAFF. CDR3 in DNA: TGTGCCAGCACCAGGGTGAACACTGAAGCTTTCTTT.

This clone was detected only a few times. The rearrangement joins TRBV6-1 to TRBJ2-7, with D tentatively TRBD1 (5 bases). The CDR3 totals 15 residues. With 0 bases removed from V and 1 base from J, the gap between germline ends came to 10 bases. The germline CDR1 and CDR2 sequences are MNHNS and SASEGT. As DNA, the CDR3 is TGTGCCAGCAGTGAAGCGCTGGACAAATCCTACGAGCAGTACTTC. It translates to CASSEALDKSYEQYF.

V is TRBV3-1 (or the pseudogene TRBV3-2) and J is TRBJ1-2; tentatively, D is TRBD1 (5 bases). The germline CDR1 and CDR2 sequences are LGHDT and YNNKEL (reference sequence). The CDR3 length is 14 residues. Trimming pared 4 bases from V and 8 bases from J, leaving 17 bases between. CDR3 residues: CASSPKAGVRGYTF. DNA of the CDR3: TGTGCCAGCAGCCCAAAGGCGGGGGTTCGAGGCTACACCTTC.